This T cell receptor (beta chain) was sequenced for a study of human T cells and chemical hapten exposure. Study outcomes and limitations: In comparison with controls, expanded TCRs gave rise to a significantly larger number of large CDR3 similarity clusters.

The sample's time point: patch test 3, about 24 weeks after DPC sensitization. Treatment given: therapeutic diphenylcyclopropenone sensitization with weekly scalp DPC. Total RNA extraction was carried out from unfractionated whole blood. From the RACE reads, TCRdb called clonotypes with MiXCR, one entry per CDR3 protein. The table lists roughly 100,000 distinct CDR3 sequences, less than 40% of them singletons. A note on this clonotype: Its antigen is as yet unknown.

The sample consisted of whole blood, taken in connection with sensitization to the hapten diphenylcyclopropenone (DPC). The TCR was taken from a man in his forties with alopecia areata. Some clones in this sample may be carry-over from other donors' samples.

The CDR3 DNA sequence: TGTGCCAGCAGCTTGGCGACATTCGAGCAGTACTTC. Its translation: CASSLATFEQYF. The rearrangement links TRBV5-6 to TRBJ2-7; D is unclear. V lost 0 bases, J lost 6 bases, and 7 bases lay in between. The CDR3 extends over 12 amino acids. The germline CDR1 and CDR2 sequences are SGHDT and YYEEEE.